This T cell receptor beta chain was sequenced during a study of Ad26.COV2.S vaccination and SARS-CoV-2 variants. Overall study: Ad26.COV2.S, an intramuscular injection, was given once or twice 56 days apart. Study findings and constraints: Once vaccination had occurred, spike-specific CD8+ and CD4+ T cell responses reportedly showed substantial breadth.

Treatment noted: around 19 received Ad26.COV2.S at low or high dose, single or two shots; 5 received placebo; per-sample allocation not given. Sampling was performed 63 days after the first vaccine or placebo injection. This table comes from immunoSEQ multiplex PCR, and its TCRdb copy is limited to in-frame clones, with some not included. The sample lists hundreds of thousands of clones; around 86% were seen once. As to this clone: The antigen is not known.

Trimming took 10 bases from V and 5 from J, leaving 17 bases between them. CDR3 length: 14 residues. The germline CDR1 and CDR2 sequences are MNHEY and SMNVEV (reference sequence). Material: peripheral blood, obtained in a trial of Ad26.COV2.S vaccine versus placebo. This chain connects TRBV27 to TRBJ2-2; D not resolved. The receptor was derived from a person between 18 and 65 years old who received the Ad26.COV2.S COVID-19 vaccine or a placebo. This chain's CDR3 is CATMGISRTGELFF. The CDR3 nucleotides read TGTGCCACCATGGGGATTTCGCGGACCGGGGAGCTGTTTTTT.